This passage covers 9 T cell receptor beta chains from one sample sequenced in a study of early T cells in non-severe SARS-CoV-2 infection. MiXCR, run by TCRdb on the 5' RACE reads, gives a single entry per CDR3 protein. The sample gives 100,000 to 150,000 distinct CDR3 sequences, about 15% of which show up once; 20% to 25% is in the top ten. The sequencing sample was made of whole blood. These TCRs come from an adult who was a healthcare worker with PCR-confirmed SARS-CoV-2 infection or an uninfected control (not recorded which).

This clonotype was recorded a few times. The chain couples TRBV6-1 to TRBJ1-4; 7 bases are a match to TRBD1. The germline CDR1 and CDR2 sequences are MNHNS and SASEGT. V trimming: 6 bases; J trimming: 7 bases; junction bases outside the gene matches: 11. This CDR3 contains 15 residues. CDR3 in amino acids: CASSVQTGTGEKLFF. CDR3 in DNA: TGTGCCAGCAGCGTACAGACAGGGACGGGTGAAAAACTGTTTTTT.

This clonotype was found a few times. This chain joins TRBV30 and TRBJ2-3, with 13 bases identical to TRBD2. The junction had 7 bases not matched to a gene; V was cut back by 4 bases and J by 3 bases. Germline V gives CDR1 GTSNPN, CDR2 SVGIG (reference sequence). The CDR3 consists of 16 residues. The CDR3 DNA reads TGTGCCTGGACGACGGGACTAGCGGGACAAACAGATACGCAGTATTTT. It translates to CAWTTGLAGQTDTQYF.

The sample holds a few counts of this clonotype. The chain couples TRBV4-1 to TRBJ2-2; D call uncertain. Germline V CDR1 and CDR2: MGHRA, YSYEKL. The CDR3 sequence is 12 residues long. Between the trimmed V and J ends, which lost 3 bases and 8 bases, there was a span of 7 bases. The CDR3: CASSHAPGELFF. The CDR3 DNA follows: TGCGCCAGCAGCCATGCCCCTGGGGAGCTGTTTTTT.

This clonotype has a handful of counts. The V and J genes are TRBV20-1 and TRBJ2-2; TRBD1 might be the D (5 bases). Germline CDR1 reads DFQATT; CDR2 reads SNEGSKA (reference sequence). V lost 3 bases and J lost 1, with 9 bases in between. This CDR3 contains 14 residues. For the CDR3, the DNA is TGCAGTGCTAGGGACACCCTGAACACCGGGGAGCTGTTTTTT. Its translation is CSARDTLNTGELFF.

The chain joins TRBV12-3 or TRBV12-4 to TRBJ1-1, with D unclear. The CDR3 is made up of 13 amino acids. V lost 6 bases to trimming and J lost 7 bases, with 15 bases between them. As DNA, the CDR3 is TGTGCCAGCAGGATTGAGCCGCAGAGTGAAGCTTTCTTT. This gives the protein CASRIEPQSEAFF.

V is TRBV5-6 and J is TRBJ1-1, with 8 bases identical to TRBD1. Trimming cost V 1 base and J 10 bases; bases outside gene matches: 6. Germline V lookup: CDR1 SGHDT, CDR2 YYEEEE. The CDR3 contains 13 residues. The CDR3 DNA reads TGTGCCAGCAGCTTGCGGCAGGGGGCGGGAGCTTTCTTT. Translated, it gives CASSLRQGAGAFF.

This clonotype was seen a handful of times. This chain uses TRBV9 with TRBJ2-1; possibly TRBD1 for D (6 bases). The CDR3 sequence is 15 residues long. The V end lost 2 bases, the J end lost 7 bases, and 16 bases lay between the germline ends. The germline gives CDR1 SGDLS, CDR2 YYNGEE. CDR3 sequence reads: CASSVATGLVNEQFF. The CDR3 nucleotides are TGTGCCAGCAGCGTGGCCACAGGGTTGGTGAATGAGCAGTTCTTC.

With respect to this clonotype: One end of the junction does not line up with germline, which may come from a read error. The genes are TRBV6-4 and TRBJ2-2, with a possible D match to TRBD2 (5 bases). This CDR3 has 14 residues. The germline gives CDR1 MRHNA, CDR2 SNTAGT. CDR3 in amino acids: CASSVEGGTWELFF. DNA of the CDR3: TGTGCCAGCAGTGTAGAGGGCGGCACCTGGGAGCTGTTTTTT.

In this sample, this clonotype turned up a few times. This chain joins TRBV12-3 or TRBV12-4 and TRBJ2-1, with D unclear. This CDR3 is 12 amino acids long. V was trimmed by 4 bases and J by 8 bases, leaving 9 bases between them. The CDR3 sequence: CASSWVVDEQFF. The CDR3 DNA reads TGTGCCAGCAGTTGGGTAGTGGATGAGCAGTTCTTC.